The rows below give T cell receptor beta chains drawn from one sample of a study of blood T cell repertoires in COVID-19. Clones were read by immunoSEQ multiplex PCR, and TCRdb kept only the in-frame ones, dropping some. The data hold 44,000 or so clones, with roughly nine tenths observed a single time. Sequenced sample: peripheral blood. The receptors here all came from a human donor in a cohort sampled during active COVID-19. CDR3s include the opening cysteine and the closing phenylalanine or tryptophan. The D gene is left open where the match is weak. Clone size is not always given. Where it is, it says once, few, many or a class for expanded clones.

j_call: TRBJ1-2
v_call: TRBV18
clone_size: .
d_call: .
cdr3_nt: TGTGCCAGCTCACCATCCAGGGGTTCCTATGGCTACACCTTC
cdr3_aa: CASSPSRGSYGYTF

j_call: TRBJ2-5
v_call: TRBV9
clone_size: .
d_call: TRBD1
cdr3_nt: TGTGCCAGCAGCGTACTTCCAGGGGGACAAGAGACCCAGTACTTC
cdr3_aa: CASSVLPGGQETQYF

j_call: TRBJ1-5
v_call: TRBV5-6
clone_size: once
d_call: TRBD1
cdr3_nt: TGTGCCAGCAGCCTTACAGGGGGCTGGAATCAGCCCCAGCATTTT
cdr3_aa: CASSLTGGWNQPQHF

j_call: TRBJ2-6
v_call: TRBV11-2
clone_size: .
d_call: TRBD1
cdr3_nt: TGTGCCAGCAGCTTGGGACAGGGTCTCCCTGGGGCCAACGTCCTGACTTTC
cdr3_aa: CASSLGQGLPGANVLTF

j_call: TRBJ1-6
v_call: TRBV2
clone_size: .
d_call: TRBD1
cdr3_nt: TGTGCCAGCAACCCGGACAGGGGATTTTATAATTCACCCCTCCACTTT
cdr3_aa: CASNPDRGFYNSPLHF

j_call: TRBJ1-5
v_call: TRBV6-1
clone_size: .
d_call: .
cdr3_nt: TGTGCCAGCAGTGTTTCGGGGTACTATAGCAATCAGCCCCAGCATTTT
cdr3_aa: CASSVSGYYSNQPQHF

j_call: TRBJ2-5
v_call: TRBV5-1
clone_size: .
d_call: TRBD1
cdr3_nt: TGCGCCAGCAGCTGGACCTTACAAACAGGGGGCATGGTTAAAAAGACCCAGTACTTC
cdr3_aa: CASSWTLQTGGMVKKTQYF

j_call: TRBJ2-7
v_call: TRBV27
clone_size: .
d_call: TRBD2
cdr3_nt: TGTGCCAGCAGGATGGGGACTAGCGGCGGCTACGAGCAGTACTTC
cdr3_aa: CASRMGTSGGYEQYF

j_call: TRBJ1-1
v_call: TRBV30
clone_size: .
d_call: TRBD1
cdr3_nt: TGTGCCTGGAGAGGGGGCGTCGGCACTGAAGCTTTCTTT
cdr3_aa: CAWRGGVGTEAFF

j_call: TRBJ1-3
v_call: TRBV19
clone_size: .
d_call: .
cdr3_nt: TGTGCCAGTTCCCCCTCATGGCTGCCTGGAAACACCATATATTTT
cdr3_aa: CASSPSWLPGNTIYF

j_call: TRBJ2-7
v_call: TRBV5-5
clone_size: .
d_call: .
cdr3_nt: TGTGCCAGCAGCTTGTCAGACTACGAGCAGTACTTC
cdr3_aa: CASSLSDYEQYF

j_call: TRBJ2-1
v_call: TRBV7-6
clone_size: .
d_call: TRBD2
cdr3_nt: TGTGCCAGCAGCTCTCCGGGACTAGCGGTCGATGAGCAGTTCTTC
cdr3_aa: CASSSPGLAVDEQFF

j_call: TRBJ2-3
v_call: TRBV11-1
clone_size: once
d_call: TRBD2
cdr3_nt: TGTGCCAGCAGCCCCGGGACTAGTCCAGATACGCAGTATTTT
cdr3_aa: CASSPGTSPDTQYF

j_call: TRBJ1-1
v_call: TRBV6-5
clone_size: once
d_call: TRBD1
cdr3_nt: TGTGCCAGCAAGACAGGGGGCGCGGGATCTGATGAAGCTTTCTTT
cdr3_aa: CASKTGGAGSDEAFF

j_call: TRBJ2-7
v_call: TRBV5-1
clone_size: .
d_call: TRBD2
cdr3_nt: TGCGCCAGCAGCTTGGACGAGCGGGGGGTATCCTACGAGCAGTACTTC
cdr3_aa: CASSLDERGVSYEQYF

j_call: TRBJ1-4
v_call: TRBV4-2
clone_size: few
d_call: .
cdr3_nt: TGTGCCAGCAGCCTCACCCCCTCTCAGGGGAATGAAAAACTGTTTTTT
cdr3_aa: CASSLTPSQGNEKLFF

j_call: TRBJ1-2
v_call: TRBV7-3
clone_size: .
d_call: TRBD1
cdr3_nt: TGTGCCAGCAGCTCCCGGACAGGGAATGGCTACACCTTC
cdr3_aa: CASSSRTGNGYTF

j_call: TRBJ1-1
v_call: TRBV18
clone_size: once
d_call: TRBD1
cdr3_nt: TGTGCCAGCTCACTAGGGACAGGGAGCGGGACTGAAGCTTTCTTT
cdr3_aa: CASSLGTGSGTEAFF

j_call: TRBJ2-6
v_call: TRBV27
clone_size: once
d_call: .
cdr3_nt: TGTGCCAGCAGTCTGGTGAGGGCTGGGGCCAACGTCCTGACTTTC
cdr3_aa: CASSLVRAGANVLTF

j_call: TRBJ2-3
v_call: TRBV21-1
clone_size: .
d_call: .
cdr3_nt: TGTGCCAGCAGCAAACAGGGGGCTAGCACAGATACGCAGTATTTT
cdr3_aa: CASSKQGASTDTQYF

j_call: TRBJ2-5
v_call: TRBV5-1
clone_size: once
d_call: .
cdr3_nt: TGCGCCAGCAGCTTGGCCGAAGCGGAGACCCAGTACTTC
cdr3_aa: CASSLAEAETQYF

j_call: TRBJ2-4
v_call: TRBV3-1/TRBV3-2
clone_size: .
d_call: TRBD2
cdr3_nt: TGTGCCAGCAGCCAAGATCAGTGGACGGGACTAGCGGGGGGCCGGACGAAAAACATTCAGTACTTC
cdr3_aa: CASSQDQWTGLAGGRTKNIQYF

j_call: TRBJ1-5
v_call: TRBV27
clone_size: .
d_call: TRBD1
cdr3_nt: TGTGCCAGCAGTTCCGCTCGACAGGGGGGAAATCAGCCCCAGCATTTT
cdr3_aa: CASSSARQGGNQPQHF

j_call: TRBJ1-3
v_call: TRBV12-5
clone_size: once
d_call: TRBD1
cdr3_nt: TGTGCTAGTGGTGCGCAGGGGGCAGTGGACACCATATATTTT
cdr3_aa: CASGAQGAVDTIYF

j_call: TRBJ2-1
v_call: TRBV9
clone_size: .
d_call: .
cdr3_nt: TGTGCCTCACAGAAGGTCAGCTCCTACAATGAGCAGTTCTTC
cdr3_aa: CASQKVSSYNEQFF

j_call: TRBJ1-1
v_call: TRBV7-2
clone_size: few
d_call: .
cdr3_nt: TGTGCCAGCAGCTTCCGGGACTCCAGCTTTAACGCTTTCTTT
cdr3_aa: CASSFRDSSFNAFF

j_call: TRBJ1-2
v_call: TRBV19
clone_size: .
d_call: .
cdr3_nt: TGTGCCAGTAGTCTCATGGGGGCTCCGGACTATGGCTACACCTTC
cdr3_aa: CASSLMGAPDYGYTF

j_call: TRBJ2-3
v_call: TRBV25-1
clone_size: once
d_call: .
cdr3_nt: TGTGCCACGGGCTCGCGGGCCAGTTGGGATACGCAGTATTTT
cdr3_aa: CATGSRASWDTQYF

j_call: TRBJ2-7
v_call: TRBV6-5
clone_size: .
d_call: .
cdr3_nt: TGTGCCAGCAGTTGGCCCGGGCCCGCAGGGGCCTACGAGCAGTACTTC
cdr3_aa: CASSWPGPAGAYEQYF

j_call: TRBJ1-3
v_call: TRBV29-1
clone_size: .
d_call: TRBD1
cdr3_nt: TGCAGCGTTAGGACAGGTTCCTACTCTGGAAACACCATATATTTT
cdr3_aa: CSVRTGSYSGNTIYF

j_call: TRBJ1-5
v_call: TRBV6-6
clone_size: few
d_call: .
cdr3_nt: TGTGCCAGCAGTTATCAGGCCAATCAGCCCCAGCATTTT
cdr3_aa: CASSYQANQPQHF

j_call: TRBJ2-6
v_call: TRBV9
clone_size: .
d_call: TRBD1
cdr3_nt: TGTGCCAGCAGCACCCAGACAGGGAACCCCTCTGGGGCCAACGTCCTGACTTTC
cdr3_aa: CASSTQTGNPSGANVLTF

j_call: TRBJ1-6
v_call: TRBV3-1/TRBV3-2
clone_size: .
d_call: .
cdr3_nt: TGTGCCAGCAGCCAAGATTCTGATTCACCCCTCCACTTT
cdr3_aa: CASSQDSDSPLHF

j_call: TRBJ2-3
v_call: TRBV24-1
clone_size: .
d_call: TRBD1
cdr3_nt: TGTGCCACCAGTGAAGGGACAGATTTCACAGATACGCAGTATTTT
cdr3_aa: CATSEGTDFTDTQYF

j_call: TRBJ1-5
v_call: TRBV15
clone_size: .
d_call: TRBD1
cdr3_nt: TGTGCCACCCGGGACAGGAGAAACAATCAGCCCCAGCATTTT
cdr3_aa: CATRDRRNNQPQHF

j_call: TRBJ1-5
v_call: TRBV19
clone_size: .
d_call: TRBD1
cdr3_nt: TGTGCCAGTAGTATAGATCAGCCGACAGGGGGCAATCAGCCCCAGCATTTT
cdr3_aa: CASSIDQPTGGNQPQHF

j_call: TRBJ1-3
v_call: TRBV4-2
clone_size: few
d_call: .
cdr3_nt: TGTGCCAGCAGCCAAGATATCGGCTCTGGAAACACCATATATTTT
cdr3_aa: CASSQDIGSGNTIYF

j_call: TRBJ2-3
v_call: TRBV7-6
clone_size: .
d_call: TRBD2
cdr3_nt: TGTGCCAGCAGCTTCTTATTAGCGGGGGGGGGCGCAGATACGCAGTATTTT
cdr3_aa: CASSFLLAGGGADTQYF

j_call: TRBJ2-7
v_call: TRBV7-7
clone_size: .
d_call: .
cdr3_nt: TGTGCTAGCAGCTTAGGAGGCACAGGGCCCTCCGAGCAGTACTTC
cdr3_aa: CASSLGGTGPSEQYF

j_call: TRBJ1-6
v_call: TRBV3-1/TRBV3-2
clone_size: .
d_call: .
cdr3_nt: TGTGCCAGCAGCTCCCAGGTTTCACCCCTCCACTTT
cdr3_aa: CASSSQVSPLHF

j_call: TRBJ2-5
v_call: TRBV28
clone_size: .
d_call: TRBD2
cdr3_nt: TGTGCCAGCAGAACGGGGACTAGGGAGACCCAGTACTTC
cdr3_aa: CASRTGTRETQYF

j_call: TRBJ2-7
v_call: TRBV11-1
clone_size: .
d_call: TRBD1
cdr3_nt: TGTGCCAGCAGCTTTGGACAGGGGGGATACTACGAGCAGTACTTC
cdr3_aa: CASSFGQGGYYEQYF

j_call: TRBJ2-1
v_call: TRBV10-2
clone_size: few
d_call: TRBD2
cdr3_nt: TGCGCCAGCAGTGATCTAGCGGGGGGGCCTGGTGAGCAGTTCTTC
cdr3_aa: CASSDLAGGPGEQFF

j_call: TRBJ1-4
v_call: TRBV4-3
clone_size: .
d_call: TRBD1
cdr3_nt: TGCGCCAGCAGCCAAGATCCAGGGGGTGAAAAACTGTTTTTT
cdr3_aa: CASSQDPGGEKLFF

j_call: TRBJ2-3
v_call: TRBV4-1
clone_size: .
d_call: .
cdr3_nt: TGCGCCAGCAGCCAAGATAGGGACAAGATCGCAGATACGCAGTATTTT
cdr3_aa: CASSQDRDKIADTQYF

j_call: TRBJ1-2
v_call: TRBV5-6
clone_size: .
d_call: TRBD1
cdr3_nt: TGTGCCAGCAGCTTGGGACAGGGTGGAGGCTACACCTTC
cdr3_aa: CASSLGQGGGYTF

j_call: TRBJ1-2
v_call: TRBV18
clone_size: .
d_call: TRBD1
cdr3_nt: TGTGCCAGCTCACCCGGTCTAACAGGGGGCGCAGAGTATGGCTACACCTTC
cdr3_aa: CASSPGLTGGAEYGYTF

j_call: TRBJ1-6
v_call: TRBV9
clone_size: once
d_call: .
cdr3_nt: TGTGCCAGCAGCGTTTCAGGGTACAATTCACCCCTCCACTTT
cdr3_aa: CASSVSGYNSPLHF

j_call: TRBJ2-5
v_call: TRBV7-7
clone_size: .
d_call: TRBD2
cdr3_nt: TGTGCTAGCAGCTTAGTCTCTAGCGGGGGGCAAGAGACCCAGTACTTC
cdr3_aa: CASSLVSSGGQETQYF

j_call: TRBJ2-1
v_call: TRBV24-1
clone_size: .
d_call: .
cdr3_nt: TGTGCCACCAGTGATTTGGGCGGGGAGCAGTTCTTC
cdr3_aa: CATSDLGGEQFF

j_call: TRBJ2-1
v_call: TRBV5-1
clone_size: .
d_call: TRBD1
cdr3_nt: TGCGCCAGCAGCTTGGAAGGACAGGGGTACAATGAGCAGTTCTTC
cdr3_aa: CASSLEGQGYNEQFF

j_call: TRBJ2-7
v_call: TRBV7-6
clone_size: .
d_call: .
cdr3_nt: TGTGCCAGCAGCTTCGCGGGGGCCGCCCCCTACGAGCAGTACTTC
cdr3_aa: CASSFAGAAPYEQYF